The rows below give T cell receptor beta chains drawn from one sample of a study of blood T cell repertoires in COVID-19. The protocol was immunoSEQ multiplex PCR, while the TCRdb copy is restricted to in-frame clones and leaves out a portion. In the table there are 16,000 or so clones, approximately 86% of which are singletons. Sequencing was carried out using peripheral blood. The receptors were sampled from a human donor in a cohort sampled during active COVID-19. Both conserved end residues are part of each CDR3. Fields, in order: V gene, D gene, J gene, CDR3 protein, CDR3 DNA. A D gene is named only where the DNA matches it firmly.

TRBV5-1	-	TRBJ2-7	CASTPSGLISYEQYF	TGCGCCAGCACCCCCTCGGGACTGATCTCCTACGAGCAGTACTTC
TRBV6-5	-	TRBJ2-5	CASRVTSAETQYF	TGTGCCAGCAGGGTGACTAGTGCGGAGACCCAGTACTTC
TRBV10-3	TRBD1	TRBJ1-1	CAISESTGVEAFF	TGTGCCATCAGTGAGTCTACAGGGGTTGAAGCTTTCTTT
TRBV27	-	TRBJ1-1	CASSLLTAVGNTEAFF	TGTGCCAGCAGTTTATTAACAGCGGTGGGAAACACTGAAGCTTTCTTT
TRBV20-1	TRBD2	TRBJ2-3	CSALAGWTQYF	TGCAGTGCCCTAGCGGGGTGGACGCAGTATTTT
TRBV12-1	-	TRBJ2-7	CASSSLAAGRCYEQYF	TGTGCCAGCAGCTCCCTCGCGGCAGGGAGGTGCTACGAGCAGTACTTC
TRBV2	-	TRBJ2-1	CASSGSEASSYNEQFF	TGTGCCAGCAGTGGATCAGAGGCTAGCTCCTACAATGAGCAGTTCTTC
TRBV5-6	TRBD1	TRBJ2-7	CASSSLPRDSYEQYF	TGTGCCAGCAGCTCCCTCCCCCGGGACAGCTACGAGCAGTACTTC
TRBV7-9	-	TRBJ1-1	CASEAGANTEAFF	TGTGCCAGCGAGGCTGGGGCGAACACTGAAGCTTTCTTT
TRBV12-3/TRBV12-4	-	TRBJ1-4	CASSLSHREKLFF	TGTGCCAGCAGTTTAAGCCACAGGGAAAAACTGTTTTTT
TRBV18	TRBD1	TRBJ2-1	CASSPQDRDEQFF	TGTGCCAGCTCACCACAGGACAGGGATGAGCAGTTCTTC
TRBV12-3/TRBV12-4	TRBD1	TRBJ1-5	CASSQGAGKPQHF	TGTGCCAGCAGCCAGGGGGCAGGGAAGCCCCAGCATTTT
TRBV11-2	-	TRBJ2-5	CASSSYPGETQYF	TGTGCCAGCAGCTCATATCCCGGGGAGACCCAGTACTTC
TRBV6-2/TRBV6-3	-	TRBJ2-7	CASSYGGPPGDEQYF	TGTGCCAGCAGTTACGGTGGGCCGCCCGGGGATGAGCAGTACTTC
TRBV15	-	TRBJ2-7	CATSRIDKSSYEQYF	TGTGCCACCAGCAGAATTGACAAGAGCTCCTACGAGCAGTACTTC
TRBV19	TRBD2	TRBJ2-3	CASSVSGTSTDTQYF	TGTGCCAGTAGTGTTAGCGGGACTTCCACAGATACGCAGTATTTT
TRBV7-2	-	TRBJ1-1	CASSLEGGTEAFF	TGTGCCAGCAGCTTAGAAGGGGGCACTGAAGCTTTCTTT
TRBV9	TRBD1	TRBJ1-2	CASSVDWGQAPSGYTF	TGTGCCAGCAGCGTAGATTGGGGACAGGCCCCCTCTGGCTACACCTTC
TRBV29-1	-	TRBJ2-5	CSLAGNQETQYF	TGCAGCCTTGCGGGGAACCAAGAGACCCAGTACTTC
TRBV7-9	-	TRBJ1-1	CASSLGSRSNTEAFF	TGTGCCAGCAGCTTAGGGTCGAGGAGTAACACTGAAGCTTTCTTT
TRBV18	-	TRBJ1-1	CASSLTGPGRTGKSEAFF	TGTGCCAGCTCCCTAACGGGCCCGGGCCGTACAGGGAAGTCTGAAGCTTTCTTT
TRBV18	-	TRBJ2-7	CASSPGSRGGVYEQYF	TGTGCCAGCTCACCAGGAAGTCGAGGGGGGGTGTACGAGCAGTACTTC
TRBV9	-	TRBJ1-4	CASSPGQKDIEKLFF	TGTGCCAGCAGCCCCGGACAGAAGGACATTGAAAAACTGTTTTTT
TRBV7-2	TRBD1	TRBJ1-1	CASRRDRGTEAFF	TGTGCCAGCAGGCGGGACAGGGGTACTGAAGCTTTCTTT